This entry concerns a single T cell receptor (beta chain). As yet, its antigen is unknown. The germline V gene encodes CDR1 SGHAT and CDR2 FQNNGV. This CDR3 has 15 amino acids. The junction had 5 bases not matched to a gene; V was cut back by 5 bases and J by 7 bases. These data come from a study of shared clonotypes between healthy human individuals. About the study: CD8 memory received one plate per donor, CD8 naive two, CD4 memory three and CD4 naive three.

Cells designated naive CD8 were CD45RO-negative and were positively selected for CCR7, with terminally differentiated effector memory CD45RA+ cells excluded. Notes on the study in general: Collection of samples was limited to blood; tissue repertoires likely differ.

It was approximately 0.2 ug DNA, tens of thousands of T cell genomes, that sorted-subset replicate PCRs used. Sequenced by immunoSEQ multiplex PCR; TCRdb stores in-frame clones only, minus some. The sample comprises about 2,200,000 clones, more than 85% of which are singletons, and under 2% rests with the top ten. The chain carries TRBV11-2 and TRBJ2-1; 13 bases map to TRBD2. Sequenced sample: naive CD8+ T cells from PBMCs. The sequence derives from a man younger than 35 in good health. Some clones in this sample may be carry-over from other donors' samples. As DNA, the CDR3 is TGTGCCAGCAGCCCGGGACTAGCGGGACTGAATGAGCAGTTCTTC. It codes for CASSPGLAGLNEQFF.